This is a list of T cell receptor beta chains from one sample in a study of post-analysis software for immune sequencing data. A single record per CDR3 protein comes from TCRdb applying MiXCR to the PCR reads. Of 650,000 to 850,000 distinct CDR3 sequences listed, approximately 53% are singletons. Sequenced: blood. These receptors all stem from a girl between 10 and 17 years old with multiple sclerosis. Each CDR3 is given with its conserved first and last residue. The D gene is left open where the match is weak. Some rows mark clone size as missing; the rest say once, few, many or name a class of expanded clone.

d_call | clone_size | j_call | v_call | cdr3_aa | cdr3_nt
TRBD1 | . | TRBJ2-3 | TRBV7-8 | CASSERQGGTQYF | TGTGCCAGCAGCGAGAGACAGGGGGGGACGCAGTATTTT
. | . | TRBJ2-5 | TRBV2 | CASSPNSGETQYF | TGTGCCAGCAGCCCAAATTCCGGGGAGACCCAGTACTTC
. | . | TRBJ2-1 | TRBV7-8 | CASSLTIFGAGANNEQFF | TGTGCCAGCAGCTTAACTATCTTCGGGGCGGGGGCGAACAATGAGCAGTTCTTC
. | few | TRBJ1-2 | TRBV5-1 | CASSSWERRLYGYTF | TGCGCCAGCAGTTCCTGGGAGAGACGCCTCTATGGCTACACCTTC
. | . | TRBJ2-6 | TRBV15 | CATSRDLSTGANVLTF | TGTGCCACCAGCAGGGACTTGAGTACTGGGGCCAACGTCCTGACTTTC
TRBD1 | once | TRBJ1-1 | TRBV6-2/TRBV6-3 | CASSYPGQGGLMNTEAFF | TGTGCCAGCAGTTACCCGGGACAGGGGGGCCTCATGAACACTGAAGCTTTCTTT
. | few | TRBJ2-7 | TRBV5-1 | CASSLGLMGGYF | TGCGCCAGCAGCTTGGGGCTAATGGGAGGGTACTTC
. | few | TRBJ2-1 | TRBV29-1 | CSVASGLEQFF | TGCAGCGTCGCCTCGGGTCTTGAGCAGTTCTTC
. | few | TRBJ2-7 | TRBV28 | CATRIGQKYFEQYF | TGTGCCACTAGAATAGGACAAAAGTACTTCGAGCAGTACTTC
. | . | TRBJ2-7 | TRBV25-1 | CASRIRNSYEQYF | TGTGCCAGCAGGATCAGGAATTCCTACGAGCAGTACTTC
TRBD1 | . | TRBJ2-5 | TRBV5-1 | CASSRSGQGETQYF | TGCGCCAGCAGCCGGAGTGGACAGGGGGAGACCCAGTACTTC
TRBD2 | few | TRBJ2-1 | TRBV5-1 | CASSLRGLAGSSSYNEQFF | TGCGCCAGCAGCCTGCGAGGGCTAGCGGGGTCAAGCTCCTACAATGAGCAGTTCTTC
. | . | TRBJ2-7 | TRBV28 | CASSLNVRGIGEQYF | TGTGCCAGCAGTTTAAACGTCAGGGGAATAGGCGAGCAGTACTTC
. | . | TRBJ2-1 | TRBV4-1 | CASSQGPVNANEQFF | TGCGCCAGCAGCCAAGGGCCCGTCAATGCCAATGAGCAGTTCTTC
. | . | TRBJ2-5 | TRBV12-3/TRBV12-4 | CASSLGGVRETQYF | TGTGCCAGCAGTTTAGGGGGAGTCCGAGAGACCCAGTACTTC
. | few | TRBJ2-5 | TRBV25-1 | CASSGDPGETQYF | TGTGCCAGCAGTGGGGACCCGGGGGAGACCCAGTACTTC
TRBD2 | few | TRBJ2-1 | TRBV24-1 | CATSDPSLAGGSNEQFF | TGTGCCACCAGTGACCCGTCTTTAGCGGGAGGGTCCAATGAGCAGTTCTTC
. | . | TRBJ2-7 | TRBV10-3 | CAIGSGPIYEQYF | TGTGCCATCGGAAGCGGACCCATCTACGAGCAGTACTTC
. | . | TRBJ1-5 | TRBV7-6 | CASSLDAGYSNQPQHF | TGTGCCAGCAGCTTAGACGCAGGATATAGCAATCAGCCCCAGCATTTT
TRBD1 | . | TRBJ1-2 | TRBV29-1 | CSVVLGTGSPLGYTF | TGCAGCGTTGTCCTCGGGACAGGGAGTCCTTTAGGCTACACCTTC
. | . | TRBJ2-1 | TRBV5-1 | CASSWRGTGSSYNEQFF | TGCGCCAGCAGCTGGAGGGGAACAGGGAGCTCCTACAATGAGCAGTTCTTC
. | . | TRBJ2-7 | TRBV5-4 | CASSLGDAAFSYEQYF | TGTGCCAGCAGCTTGGGTGACGCCGCATTCTCCTACGAGCAGTACTTC
. | . | TRBJ2-3 | TRBV24-1 | CATSDPRGVELYF | TGTGCCACCAGTGATCCCAGGGGCGTGGAGTTGTATTTT
. | few | TRBJ1-2 | TRBV7-9 | CASSLATASVGYTF | TGTGCCAGCAGCTTAGCTACCGCCTCGGTTGGCTACACCTTC
TRBD2 | . | TRBJ2-1 | TRBV29-1 | CSVRNRPGLVTETQFF | TGCAGCGTTCGAAACAGACCGGGACTAGTCACAGAGACCCAGTTCTTC
TRBD1 | . | TRBJ2-5 | TRBV5-1 | CASSFRDSFSETQYF | TGCGCCAGCAGCTTCCGGGACAGTTTTTCGGAGACCCAGTACTTC
. | . | TRBJ1-5 | TRBV2 | CASSEAWQGGRPQHF | TGTGCCAGCAGTGAAGCTTGGCAGGGCGGCAGGCCCCAGCATTTT
. | . | TRBJ1-2 | TRBV18 | CASSPIRDPAHAFYGYTF | TGTGCCAGCTCACCGATCCGGGACCCCGCTCACGCCTTCTATGGCTACACCTTC
. | . | TRBJ2-5 | TRBV20-1 | CSAFRDAYQETQYF | TGCAGTGCTTTTCGGGACGCCTACCAAGAGACCCAGTACTTC
. | . | TRBJ2-1 | TRBV27 | CASSPTASSYNEQFF | TGTGCCAGCAGTCCCACAGCCAGCTCCTACAATGAGCAGTTCTTC
. | few | TRBJ2-7 | TRBV5-1 | CASRRVPSYEQYF | TGCGCCAGCCGGAGGGTCCCGTCCTACGAGCAGTACTTC
TRBD1 | . | TRBJ2-3 | TRBV6-5 | CASTTNRQGTQYF | TGTGCCAGCACCACTAATCGACAGGGGACGCAGTATTTT
. | . | TRBJ2-7 | TRBV20-1 | CSAPGDRSYEQYF | TGCAGTGCACCTGGGGACCGATCCTACGAGCAGTACTTC
. | few | TRBJ1-2 | TRBV5-1 | CASSLDGRDYGYTF | TGCGCCAGCAGCTTGGACGGACGGGACTATGGCTACACCTTC
. | . | TRBJ1-1 | TRBV20-1 | CSARRGFDTEAFF | TGCAGTGCTAGACGCGGGTTTGACACTGAAGCTTTCTTT
. | . | TRBJ2-4 | TRBV5-5 | CASSLGGDARLLNIQYF | TGTGCCAGCAGCTTAGGGGGAGACGCTAGGTTACTAAACATTCAGTACTTC
TRBD1 | . | TRBJ2-7 | TRBV10-3 | CAINSDRASYEQYF | TGTGCCATTAACTCGGACAGGGCTTCCTACGAGCAGTACTTC
. | . | TRBJ1-2 | TRBV11-2 | CASSLVSYGYTF | TGTGCCAGCAGCTTAGTCAGCTATGGCTACACCTTC
. | . | TRBJ2-7 | TRBV20-1 | CSTNGQLAYEQYF | TGCAGTACTAACGGACAGTTGGCCTACGAGCAGTACTTC
. | many | TRBJ2-7 | TRBV7-8 | CASSPHSYEQYF | TGTGCCAGCAGCCCCCACAGTTACGAGCAGTACTTC
. | . | TRBJ2-7 | TRBV7-9 | CAGGGAPLTEYEQYF | TGTGCCGGTGGCGGGGCTCCCTTGACGGAGTACGAGCAGTACTTC
. | . | TRBJ1-1 | TRBV7-2 | CASSFPLFLTDMNTEAFF | TGTGCCAGCAGCTTCCCTCTATTCCTGACAGACATGAACACTGAAGCTTTCTTT
. | once | TRBJ2-1 | TRBV20-1 | CSGNRGQETQFF | TGCAGTGGCAACCGGGGCCAAGAGACCCAGTTCTTC
. | few | TRBJ2-7 | TRBV27 | CASSFNFRGAEQYF | TGTGCCAGCAGTTTTAATTTCAGGGGAGCCGAGCAGTACTTC
. | . | TRBJ2-1 | TRBV29-1 | CSVQGNSYNEQFF | TGCAGCGTGCAGGGGAACTCCTACAATGAGCAGTTCTTC
. | . | TRBJ2-5 | TRBV7-9 | CASSPRGREQETQYF | TGTGCCAGCAGCCCGAGGGGGAGGGAACAAGAGACCCAGTACTTC
. | few | TRBJ1-2 | TRBV20-1 | CSVGYRHRQDGYTF | TGCAGTGTAGGATACCGGCACCGACAGGATGGCTACACCTTC
. | . | TRBJ2-7 | TRBV29-1 | CSVESHARGGVEQYF | TGCAGCGTTGAATCTCACGCCAGGGGGGGAGTCGAGCAGTACTTC